This TCR beta chain was profiled in a study of T cells after posttransplantation cyclophosphamide. Points from the study as a whole: Later blood repertoires were often dominated by clones from the donor CD8+ memory compartment. TRB clonality was highly associated with recipient CMV seropositivity and reactivation. Skin or GI-infiltrating T cells shared few TRB sequences with blood.

Peripheral blood was collected from the related graft donor on the marrow donation day. This CDR3 contains 15 residues. Looked up from germline, CDR1 is SGHRS and CDR2 is YFSETQ. J gave up 3 bases and V 4 bases, and 4 bases lay outside the gene matches. This clone was counted only a few times. Its antigen is as yet unknown. Using immunoSEQ multiplex PCR, the repertoire was profiled, and TCRdb retains in-frame clones only, with some absent. Here the sample spans about 22,000 clones, approximately 70% being singletons. The chain couples TRBV5-1 to TRBJ2-2, with 9 nucleotides matching TRBD1. The sequencing input was memory CD4+ T cells sorted from PBMCs. This TCR came from a woman aged 55-69 years in good health, CMV-negative, and a related stem cell transplant donor. This CDR3 is CASSATGGYTGELFF. The DNA of the CDR3 is TGCGCCAGCAGCGCGACAGGGGGATACACCGGGGAGCTGTTTTTT.